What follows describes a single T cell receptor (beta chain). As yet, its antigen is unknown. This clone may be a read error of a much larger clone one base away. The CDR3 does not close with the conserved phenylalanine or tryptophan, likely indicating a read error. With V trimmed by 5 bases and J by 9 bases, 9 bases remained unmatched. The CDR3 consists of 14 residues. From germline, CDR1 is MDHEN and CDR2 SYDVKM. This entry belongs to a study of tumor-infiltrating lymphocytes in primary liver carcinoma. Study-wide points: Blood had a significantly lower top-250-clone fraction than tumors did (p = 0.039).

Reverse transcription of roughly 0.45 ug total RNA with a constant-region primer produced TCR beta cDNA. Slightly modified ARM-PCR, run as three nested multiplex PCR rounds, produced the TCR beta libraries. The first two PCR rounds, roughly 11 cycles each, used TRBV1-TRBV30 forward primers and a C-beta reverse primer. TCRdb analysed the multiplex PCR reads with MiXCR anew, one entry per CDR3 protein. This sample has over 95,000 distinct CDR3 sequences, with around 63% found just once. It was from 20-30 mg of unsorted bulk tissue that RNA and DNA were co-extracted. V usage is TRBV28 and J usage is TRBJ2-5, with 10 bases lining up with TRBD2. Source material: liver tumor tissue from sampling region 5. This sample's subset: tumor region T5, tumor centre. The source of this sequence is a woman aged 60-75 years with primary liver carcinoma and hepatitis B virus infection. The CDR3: CASSTRAGGESQYI. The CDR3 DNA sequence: TGTGCCAGCAGTACCCGAGCGGGAGGGGAGTCCCAGTACATC.